The 7 T cell receptor beta chains given below trace back to one sample, sequenced in a study of blood T cell repertoires in COVID-19. The assay was immunoSEQ multiplex PCR, and TCRdb's table has in-frame clones only and misses some. The sample lists roughly 80,000 clones, over 75% occurring once. The sequencing input was peripheral blood. The receptors originated from a human donor in a cohort sampled during active COVID-19.

The J gene is TRBJ1-5, the V gene TRBV12-3 or TRBV12-4; D is uncertain. The CDR3 spans 12 residues. V lost 7 bases and J lost 7, with 11 bases in between. The CDR3 DNA is TGTGCCAGCACCCCCGGGAAGCAGCCCCAGCATTTT. It translates to CASTPGKQPQHF.

This clone was found a few times. J is TRBJ2-7 and V is TRBV3-1 (or the pseudogene TRBV3-2); D may be TRBD2 (7 bases). This CDR3 is 13 amino acids long. Trimming cost V 4 bases and J 2 bases, with 9 bases left between them. Germline V CDR1 and CDR2: LGHDT, YNNKEL (reference sequence). CDR3 bases: TGTGCCAGCAGCCGAGGGGGGGCCTACGAGCAGTACTTC. This sequence encodes CASSRGGAYEQYF.

This sequence joins TRBV3-1 (or the pseudogene TRBV3-2) and TRBJ1-5; D call uncertain. V dropped 1 base and J dropped 0 bases, with 16 bases sitting between them. The CDR3 contains 18 residues. The germline V gene encodes CDR1 LGHDT and CDR2 YNNKEL (reference sequence). The CDR3 is CASSQGSPVNRSNQPQHF. CDR3 in DNA: TGTGCCAGCAGCCAAGGAAGTCCAGTGAACCGTAGCAATCAGCCCCAGCATTTT.

This sequence joins TRBV6-6 and TRBJ2-7; D call uncertain. Trimming took off 3 bases at V and 3 bases at J, with 9 bases between the two ends. Germline lookup yields CDR1 MNHNY and CDR2 SVGAGI (reference sequence). The CDR3 sequence is 13 residues long. This CDR3 is CASSYGQSYEQYF. The DNA of the CDR3 is TGTGCCAGCAGTTATGGGCAGAGCTACGAGCAGTACTTC.

The V gene is TRBV4-1, the J gene TRBJ1-4; D might be TRBD1 (5 bases). The CDR3 sequence is 15 residues long. Germline CDR1 reads MGHRA; CDR2 reads YSYEKL. Trimming removed 3 bases at V and 8 bases at J, with 16 bases between. The CDR3 nucleotides are TGCGCCAGCAGCCAGAACTCAGGGTATCGCGAAAAACTGTTTTTT. Its protein is CASSQNSGYREKLFF.

The gene calls are TRBV19 and TRBJ1-4; 8 bases align to TRBD1. Losses at the gene ends were 4 bases for V and 7 bases for J; bases not matched to a gene: 8. CDR1 is LNHDA and CDR2 is SQIVND in the germline V gene (reference sequence). The CDR3 covers 15 residues. The CDR3 reads CASSRTGRRVEKLFF. The DNA for the CDR3 is TGTGCCAGTAGTAGGACAGGGAGAAGAGTTGAAAAACTGTTTTTT.

The chain is built from TRBV10-3 and TRBJ2-1; 8 bases align to TRBD2. This CDR3 spans 13 amino acids. The germline gives CDR1 ENHRY, CDR2 SYGVKD. The CDR3 nucleotides read TGTGTCGTCGCGGCTAGCGGGCACAATGAGCAGTTCTTC. Translated, it gives CVVAASGHNEQFF.